The 16 T cell receptor beta chains below were found in one sample sequenced in a study of beta chain features in type 1 diabetes. Study conclusions and caveats: Shortening that was moderate but significant affected the TCRB CDR3s of Type 1 diabetes patients in all four CD4+ subsets.

As every portion of the isolated RNA was reverse transcribed, the sequencing read expressed TCRB transcripts. Method: immunoSEQ multiplex PCR; TCRdb's copy keeps in-frame clones and lacks some. The sample has some 360,000 clones, around 9.6% seen once. These TCRs' antigens remain unknown. Sequences were obtained from central memory CD4+ T cells from blood. All receptors come from a man younger than 40 with type 1 diabetes.

This clone has more than one count but fewer than ten. The rearrangement links TRBV11-2 to TRBJ2-5, with 7 positions matching TRBD1. CDR3 length: 13 amino acids. The V gene's germline CDR1 is SGHAT and CDR2 FQNNGV. Trimming at V came to 5 bases and at J to 5 bases, leaving 5 bases not matched to a gene. CDR3 region: CASSTTGQETQYF. The CDR3 region has the DNA TGTGCCAGCAGCACGACAGGGCAGGAGACCCAGTACTTC.

This clone was counted many times. This chain links TRBV25-1 with TRBJ2-3; 7 bases map to TRBD2. The germline V gene encodes CDR1 MGHDK and CDR2 SYGVNS. This CDR3 contains 14 residues. The ends lost 7 bases at V and 4 bases at J; junction bases unmatched: 8. CDR3 nucleotide sequence: TGTGCCAGCAAGAGTGGCGGGAGTGCAGATACGCAGTATTTT. Protein product: CASKSGGSADTQYF. The whole variable domain, remainder taken from reference TRBV25-1 and TRBJ2-3, is EADIYQTPRYLVIGTGKKITLECSQTMGHDKMYWYQQDPGMELHLIHYSYGVNSTEKGDLSSESTVSRIRTEHFPLTLESARPSHTSQYLCASKSGGSADTQYFGPGTRLTVL.

This clone has a handful of counts. The chain is built from TRBV5-4 and TRBJ1-2; D gene ambiguous. Germline values: CDR1 SGHNT, CDR2 YYREEE (reference sequence). The CDR3 totals 14 residues. With 4 bases removed from V and 3 bases from J, the gap between germline ends came to 13 bases. CDR3: CASSQPATDYGYTF. The CDR3 region has the DNA TGTGCCAGCAGCCAACCCGCAACGGACTATGGCTACACCTTC. The full variable domain, in which reference TRBV5-4 and TRBJ1-2 provide the parts outside the CDR3, is ETGVTQSPTHLIKTRGQQVTLRCSSQSGHNTVSWYQQALGQGPQFIFQYYREEENGRGNFPPRFSGLQFPNYSSELNVNALELDDSALYLCASSQPATDYGYTFGSGTRLTVV.

This clone was found a few times. Its ends do not fully match the called genes, so a read error is possible. The V call is TRBV10-3, the J call TRBJ2-2, with 7 bases identical to TRBD1. The CDR3 has 14 residues. CDR1 and CDR2 from the germline V gene are ENHRY and SYGVKD. DNA of the CDR3: TGTGCCAGCAGTCATGGACAGGCGACCGGGGAGCTGTTTTTT. This gives the protein CASSHGQATGELFF.

The chain links TRBV21-1 to TRBJ1-5; whether TRBD1, the table's D call, matches the DNA was not checked. TRBV21-1 is recorded as a pseudogene. The CDR3 consists of 20 residues. Written as DNA, the CDR3 is TGTGCCAGCAGCAAATTGGCTCCTGTTACAGGGCCAGTAGGCAATCAGCCCCAGCATTTT. Its protein is CASSKLAPVTGPVGNQPQHF.

This clone appeared many times. The same CDR3 is also encoded by other DNA sequences in this sample. The chain couples TRBV7-2 to TRBJ1-3; D not resolved. CDR3 length equals 14 residues. Per germline, CDR1 SGHTA and CDR2 FQGNSA. Trimming removed 4 bases from V and 0 bases from J, with 7 bases in between. CDR3 loop: CASSSQSSGNTIYF. The CDR3 DNA follows: TGTGCCAGCAGCTCACAATCCTCTGGAAACACCATATATTTT.

The rearrangement uses TRBV5-1 and TRBJ2-7, with 8 bases matching TRBD2. CDR3 length: 14 amino acids. From germline, CDR1 is SGHRS and CDR2 YFSETQ. J was trimmed by 4 bases and V by 4 bases; bases with no gene match: 7. The CDR3 coding sequence is TGCGCCAGCAGCCCGGCGGGGGGCAGGTACGAGCAGTACTTC. Translating gives CASSPAGGRYEQYF.

This clone was detected many times. Other DNA variants within this sample encode the same CDR3. The chain is built from TRBV7-9 and TRBJ2-3; D is unclear. The CDR3 has 13 amino acids. CDR1 and CDR2 from the germline V gene are SEHNR and FQNEAQ (reference sequence). V dropped 5 bases and J dropped 0 bases, with 6 bases sitting between them. CDR3 amino acids: CASSRLSTDTQYF. The CDR3 region has the DNA TGTGCCAGCAGCCGGCTCAGCACAGATACGCAGTATTTT.

The chain is built from TRBV28 and TRBJ2-7; D ambiguous. Deletions cut 7 bases from V and 6 bases from J, with 13 bases between. CDR1 and CDR2 (germline): MDHEN, SYDVKM. This CDR3 is 12 amino acids long. The DNA of the CDR3 is TGTGCCAGCACTAACGTAAGATCCGAGCAGTACTTC. Translation gives CASTNVRSEQYF.

This clone was seen ten or more times. The gene calls are TRBV7-2 and TRBJ2-7; the match to TRBD1 covers 9 bases. V shed 2 bases and J 2 bases; nucleotides not matched to a gene: 4. This CDR3 comprises 15 residues. Germline values: CDR1 SGHTA, CDR2 FQGNSA. Written as DNA, the CDR3 is TGTGCCAGCAGCTTATACAGGGGGCCCACCTACGAGCAGTACTTC. Translating it yields CASSLYRGPTYEQYF.

This clone came up many times. This sequence joins TRBV19 and TRBJ2-1; weak D call: TRBD1 (5 bases). Per germline, CDR1 LNHDA and CDR2 SQIVND (reference sequence). The V end was cut by 4 bases, the J end by 0 bases, with 16 bases between. There are 17 residues in the CDR3. DNA of the CDR3: TGTGCCAGTAGTAGGACGGACAACCGTTTCTCCTACAATGAGCAGTTCTTC. The encoded protein is CASSRTDNRFSYNEQFF. Together with reference TRBV19 and TRBJ2-1, the CDR3 gives the full variable domain: DGGITQSPKYLFRKEGQNVTLSCEQNLNHDAMYWYRQDPGQGLRLIYYSQIVNDFQKGDIAEGYSVSREKKESFPLTVTSAQKNPTAFYLCASSRTDNRFSYNEQFFGPGTRLTVL.

V gene TRBV19 combines with J gene TRBJ2-1; D is perhaps TRBD1 or TRBD2 (5 bases each). Germline CDR1 reads LNHDA; CDR2 reads SQIVND (reference sequence). Between the trimmed V and J ends, which lost 0 bases and 4 bases, there was a span of 16 bases. The CDR3 runs 17 residues. The CDR3 coding sequence is TGTGCCAGTAGTATAGATCCAGGGAGAAGAGCTTACAATGAGCAGTTCTTC. Encoded protein: CASSIDPGRRAYNEQFF.

This clone has only a few counts. The V gene is TRBV2, the J gene TRBJ1-2, with 7 bases fitting TRBD1. This CDR3 region has 13 residues. J lost 3 bases, V lost 5 bases, and 3 bases had no gene match. Germline V gives CDR1 SNHLY, CDR2 FYNNEI. The CDR3 DNA reads as TGTGCCAGCAGTACCGGACAGGACTATGGCTACACCTTC. This encodes CASSTGQDYGYTF.

There are a few counts of this clone. The chain employs TRBV11-3 and TRBJ2-1, with D possibly being TRBD1 or TRBD2 (6 bases each). This CDR3 contains 15 residues. CDR1 is SGHNT, CDR2 YENEEA, per germline. Trimming took 5 bases from V and 5 from J, leaving 16 bases between them. For the CDR3, the DNA is TGTGCCAGCAGCCTAACTCAAGGGGGGAACAATGAGCAGTTCTTC. Protein: CASSLTQGGNNEQFF.

This clone has ten or more counts. The chain couples TRBV10-3 to TRBJ2-3; D is unresolved. CDR3 length equals 13 residues. Germline V gene sequence: CDR1 ENHRY, CDR2 SYGVKD. V was clipped by 4 bases and J by 4 bases, with 9 bases between them. The CDR3 loop is CAISVGDPDTQYF. CDR3 bases: TGTGCCATCAGTGTAGGAGACCCAGATACGCAGTATTTT.

This clone was seen more than once but under ten times. For the CDR3, the DNA is TGTGCCATCTCGGGAACCGGGGGCCGGTTAGCGGTAACTTACAATGAGCAGTTCTTC. It encodes CAISGTGGRLAVTYNEQFF. The chain is built from TRBV10-3 and TRBJ2-1; either TRBD1 or TRBD2 may supply D (6 bases each). Trimming left V 8 bases short and J 4 bases short, with 30 bases between. Per germline, CDR1 ENHRY and CDR2 SYGVKD. The CDR3 contains 19 residues.